The rows below give T cell receptor beta chains drawn from one sample of a study of control samples from healthy donors and cancer patients. Using immunoSEQ multiplex PCR, the repertoire was profiled, and TCRdb retains in-frame clones only, with some absent. The sample contains over 90,000 clones, 85% to 90% of which appear only once. The sequencing sample was made of PBMCs. All receptors come from a man between 60 and 75 years old with lung cancer. The CDR3 runs from the conserved cysteine through the conserved F or W. The D gene is left open where the match is weak. Clone size is not always given. Where it is, it says once, few, many or a class for expanded clones.

j_call,v_call,d_call,cdr3_length,clone_size,cdr3_nt,cdr3_aa
TRBJ2-6,TRBV7-3,NA,19,NA,TGTGCCAGCAGCTGGGCTGGCGGCTCCCCCCAAGCTGGGGCCAACGTCCTGACTTTC,CASSWAGGSPQAGANVLTF
TRBJ1-4,TRBV4-1,NA,18,NA,TGCGCCAGCAGCCAAGATGCCCCCGGCGGGGGGGCAGATGAAAAACTGTTTTTT,CASSQDAPGGGADEKLFF
TRBJ1-6,TRBV7-2,TRBD1,18,once,TGTGCCAGCAGCTTAGTCGGTGCAGGGGGCGCATATAATTCACCCCTCCACTTT,CASSLVGAGGAYNSPLHF
TRBJ2-7,TRBV30,TRBD1,14,NA,TGTGCCTGGAGTCCGGGACAGCCCTCCTACGAGCAGTACTTC,CAWSPGQPSYEQYF
TRBJ2-5,TRBV5-4,NA,14,NA,TGTGCCAGCAGCTTATTCTCTAGAGGGGAGACCCAGTACTTC,CASSLFSRGETQYF
TRBJ2-4,TRBV24-1,NA,17,NA,TGTGCCACCAGTGATTCACAAGGGGGGGTGACCAAAAACATTCAGTACTTC,CATSDSQGGVTKNIQYF
TRBJ1-2,TRBV7-9,NA,13,once,TGTGCCAGCAGCCCGGGGACAAGGACGGGCTACACCTTC,CASSPGTRTGYTF
TRBJ1-4,TRBV4-1,NA,12,NA,TGCGCCAGCAGCCAAGACAGGGAAAAACTGTTTTTT,CASSQDREKLFF
TRBJ1-1,TRBV11-2,NA,16,NA,TGTGCCAGCACCCGCAAGCTACCGCTGATGAACACTGAAGCTTTCTTT,CASTRKLPLMNTEAFF
TRBJ2-1,TRBV7-2,TRBD1,17,NA,TGTGCCAGCAGCTTAGACCACAGGGGGTCGACCTACAATGAGCAGTTCTTC,CASSLDHRGSTYNEQFF
TRBJ1-5,TRBV30,NA,13,few,TGTGCCTGGAGTGTAAGGTCAGATCAGCCCCAGCATTTT,CAWSVRSDQPQHF
TRBJ1-3,TRBV18,NA,15,NA,TGTGCCAGCTCAACCAATAAGGGGCCTGGAAACACCATATATTTT,CASSTNKGPGNTIYF
TRBJ2-6,TRBV11-2,NA,16,NA,TGTGCCAGCACTGGGCGCGCAGGAACTGGGGCCAACGTCCTGACTTTC,CASTGRAGTGANVLTF
TRBJ2-6,TRBV7-9,NA,14,once,TGTGCCAGCAGCGCCCCCTCTGGGGCCAACGTCCTGACTTTC,CASSAPSGANVLTF
TRBJ2-1,TRBV29-1,TRBD1,13,NA,TGCAGCATCCGGGACAGTTCCTACAATGAGCAGTTCTTC,CSIRDSSYNEQFF
TRBJ2-3,TRBV5-1,TRBD1,15,NA,TGCGCCAGCAGTCCCGACAGGGAAAGCCCAGATACGCAGTATTTT,CASSPDRESPDTQYF
TRBJ2-3,TRBV10-1,NA,14,NA,TGCGCCAGCAGTGAGAGTCTTCGCACAGATACGCAGTATTTT,CASSESLRTDTQYF
TRBJ2-7,TRBV7-6,NA,15,NA,TGTGCCAGCAGCCCGGGACTCATGAATCTCCACGAGCAGTACTTC,CASSPGLMNLHEQYF
TRBJ2-3,TRBV14,NA,14,NA,TGTGCCAGCAGCCAAGAAGTTAATTCAGATACGCAGTATTTT,CASSQEVNSDTQYF
TRBJ1-3,TRBV6-5,NA,14,NA,TGTGCCAGCAGTACAGCGTTCTCTGGAAACACCATATATTTT,CASSTAFSGNTIYF
TRBJ1-2,TRBV7-8,NA,13,NA,TGTGCCAGCAGCTCGACAGAGGACTATGGCTACACCTTC,CASSSTEDYGYTF
TRBJ1-5,TRBV2,NA,15,NA,TGTGCCAGCTACCAGACAGAATATAGCAATCAGCCCCAGCATTTT,CASYQTEYSNQPQHF
TRBJ2-7,TRBV6-5,NA,13,NA,TGTGCCAGCACCCCCCCAGGGGCTTACGAGCAGTACTTC,CASTPPGAYEQYF
TRBJ2-5,TRBV6-5,NA,13,NA,TGTGCCAGCAATCGGGGGACCCAAGAGACCCAGTACTTC,CASNRGTQETQYF
TRBJ1-2,TRBV29-1,NA,12,NA,TGCAGCGTTGAACGGACTTCCTATGGCTACACCTTC,CSVERTSYGYTF
TRBJ1-1,TRBV5-1,NA,15,NA,TGCGCCAGCAGCTTGACCCCCCAGGGGAACACTGAAGCTTTCTTT,CASSLTPQGNTEAFF
TRBJ1-3,TRBV18,NA,15,NA,TGTGCCAGCTCACCAAGGGGGGAATCTGGAAACACCATATATTTT,CASSPRGESGNTIYF
TRBJ2-1,TRBV3-1/TRBV3-2,TRBD2,15,NA,TGTGCCAGCAGTACTTTAGCGGGGGGCGTAAATGAGCAGTTCTTC,CASSTLAGGVNEQFF
TRBJ2-5,TRBV9,NA,14,few,TGTGCCAGCAGCGTAGGAGGGGGGCAAGAGACCCAGTACTTC,CASSVGGGQETQYF
TRBJ2-5,TRBV20-1,TRBD1,15,NA,TGCAGTGCTAGTGAAGCCGGGACAGGGCGAGAGACCCAGTACTTC,CSASEAGTGRETQYF
TRBJ1-3,TRBV21-1,NA,16,NA,TGTGCCAGCAGCTTCCCGGACAGGGGGGCTGGAAACACCATATATTTT,CASSFPDRGAGNTIYF
TRBJ2-7,TRBV6-1,NA,17,NA,TGTGCCAGCAGTGAAGCCGCAGGGATTATCTACTCCTACGAGCAGTACTTC,CASSEAAGIIYSYEQYF
TRBJ1-5,TRBV7-2,NA,13,NA,TGTGCCAGCAGCTTACGGCAGAATCAGCCCCAGCATTTT,CASSLRQNQPQHF
TRBJ1-2,TRBV21-1,NA,11,NA,TGTGCCAGCAGAACGGGCTATGGCTACACCTTC,CASRTGYGYTF
TRBJ1-1,TRBV11-2,NA,15,NA,TGTGCCAGCAGCTCAGGCGGGGCGGTGGGCACTGAAGCTTTCTTT,CASSSGGAVGTEAFF
TRBJ2-3,TRBV20-1,NA,11,NA,TGCAGTGCGGCAGGGTTCGATACGCAGTATTTT,CSAAGFDTQYF
TRBJ2-2,TRBV14,NA,14,few,TGTGCCAGCAGCCCTGGGCTAGACACCGGGGAGCTGTTTTTT,CASSPGLDTGELFF
TRBJ1-1,TRBV11-3,NA,11,NA,TGTGCCAGCAGCGGCGCTGGTGAAGCTTTCTTT,CASSGAGEAFF
TRBJ2-5,TRBV5-1,NA,12,NA,TGCGCCAGCAGGGACCCCGAGGAGACCCAGTACTTC,CASRDPEETQYF
TRBJ1-1,TRBV4-1,NA,14,NA,TGCGCCAGCAGCCAACCTCTAGGGGGCACTGAAGCTTTCTTT,CASSQPLGGTEAFF
TRBJ1-5,TRBV3-1/TRBV3-2,NA,17,NA,TGTGCCAGCAGCCAATCCCGCGGACAGTTGAGCAATCAGCCCCAGCATTTT,CASSQSRGQLSNQPQHF
TRBJ1-2,TRBV10-1,NA,13,NA,TGCGCCAGCAAGCCATCTGGGGCGGTAGGCTACACCTTC,CASKPSGAVGYTF
TRBJ1-1,TRBV7-8,NA,14,NA,TGTGCCAGCAGCTTAGAGAGGGGTGTGCCTGAAGCTTTCTTT,CASSLERGVPEAFF
TRBJ1-5,TRBV10-3,NA,15,NA,TGTGCCATCAGGACAGGAGGAGATAGCAATCAGCCCCAGCATTTT,CAIRTGGDSNQPQHF
TRBJ2-3,TRBV19,TRBD2,16,NA,TGTGCCAGTAGTGCCGGCGGCGGGGGGATCACAGATACGCAGTATTTT,CASSAGGGGITDTQYF
TRBJ1-5,TRBV7-2,NA,17,NA,TGTGCCAGCAGCTTAGGGGTAAACGGGGCGGGAGATCAGCCCCAGCATTTT,CASSLGVNGAGDQPQHF
TRBJ2-5,TRBV25-1,NA,13,NA,TGTGCCAGCAGTCGGACACAACAAGAGACCCAGTACTTC,CASSRTQQETQYF
TRBJ1-4,TRBV6-6,NA,11,NA,TGTGCCAGCAACCGGAATGAAAAACTGTTTTTT,CASNRNEKLFF
TRBJ2-2,TRBV6-5,TRBD1,14,NA,TGTGCCAGCACCCCGGACAGGGAGACCGGGGAGCTGTTTTTT,CASTPDRETGELFF
TRBJ1-5,TRBV6-1,NA,15,NA,TGTGCCAGCAGTGAAGCGAGAAACCCCGTGAAGCCCCAGCATTTT,CASSEARNPVKPQHF
TRBJ1-1,TRBV12-3/TRBV12-4,NA,13,once,TGTGCCAGCAGTTTAGGAGGGAACACTGAAGCTTTCTTT,CASSLGGNTEAFF
TRBJ1-5,TRBV11-2,NA,18,NA,TGTGCCAGCAGCTTAGGGAGACCGGGCCACGATAGCAATCAGCCCCAGCATTTT,CASSLGRPGHDSNQPQHF
TRBJ2-1,TRBV4-1,NA,16,few,TGCGCCAGCAGCCAAGATATAGGGGCCGGTGGCGGTGAGCAGTTCTTC,CASSQDIGAGGGEQFF
TRBJ1-2,TRBV27,TRBD1,14,once,TGTGCCAGCAGTTACCGAGGACAGGTGTCCGGCTACACCTTC,CASSYRGQVSGYTF
TRBJ1-2,TRBV9,NA,14,NA,TGTGCCAGCAGCCTTCTTGTCCCGGGGGAGGGCTACACCTTC,CASSLLVPGEGYTF
TRBJ2-3,TRBV5-4,NA,14,NA,TGTGCCAGCAGCTTCTCATCTAGCACAGATACGCAGTATTTT,CASSFSSSTDTQYF
TRBJ1-3,TRBV6-6,TRBD1,14,NA,TGTGCCAGCAGTCGACAGGGGGCTGGAAACACCATATATTTT,CASSRQGAGNTIYF
TRBJ2-2,TRBV7-9,NA,14,NA,TGTGCCAGCAGCCCTGGACAGTACACCGGGGAGCTGTTTTTT,CASSPGQYTGELFF
TRBJ1-6,TRBV4-2,TRBD1,15,once,TGTGCCAGCAGCCAAGAGGGACAGGTTAATTCACCCCTCCACTTT,CASSQEGQVNSPLHF